This TCR beta chain was captured by sequencing in a study of T cell repertoires in cytomegalovirus infection. Study information: Matching HLA type, along with CMV infection, was indicated by public TCR beta signatures.

Study-wide results and limits: HLA-C-restricted CMV clonotypes gave the most frequent clonotype in two of eight donors. Adding up the frequency of public TCR beta families identified people who carried CMV plus the relevant HLA.

This CDR3 region has 18 residues. Trimming pared 1 base from V and 0 bases from J, leaving 13 bases between. CDR1 and CDR2 from the germline V gene are SGHTA and FQGNSA. There are many counts of this clonotype. Its antigen is undetermined. Each CDR3 protein gets one entry after TCRdb re-called the reads with MiXCR. The data contain over 300,000 distinct CDR3 sequences, over 7.5% of them singletons. The sample taken for sequencing was PBMCs. This TCR was recovered from a human donor in good health (CMV status not recorded). Some clones in this sample may be carry-over from other donors' samples. The J gene is TRBJ2-6, the V gene TRBV7-2; D might be TRBD1 or TRBD2, each matching 6 bases. CDR3 in amino acids: CASSLGGGTYSGANVLTF. CDR3 nucleotides: TGTGCCAGCAGCTTAGGAGGGGGGACATACTCTGGGGCCAACGTCCTGACTTTC.